A selection of T cell receptor beta chains follows, all from one sample in a study of T cell responses to AZD1222 COVID-19 vaccine. TCRdb's table, derived via immunoSEQ multiplex PCR, lists solely in-frame clones and lacks some. The table has roughly 70,000 clones, 85% seen once. The specimen comprised peripheral blood, sampled on day 0 of AZD1222 vaccination. Receptors originate from an adult in good health. Both conserved end residues are part of each CDR3. D genes are given only for firm matches. Expanded clones are given a class, and other clones once, few, many or no size at all.

clone_size	v_call	j_call	d_call	cdr3_aa	cdr3_nt
.	TRBV5-1	TRBJ2-1	.	CASKNLNGQIYNEQFF	TGCGCCAGCAAAAACCTCAACGGACAAATCTACAATGAGCAGTTCTTC
.	TRBV15	TRBJ1-3	.	CATSNRDKAFSGNTIYF	TGTGCCACCAGCAACCGGGACAAAGCTTTCTCTGGAAACACCATATATTTT
.	TRBV19	TRBJ1-2	TRBD1	CASRTWDREGGYTF	TGTGCCAGTAGGACCTGGGACAGGGAGGGTGGCTACACCTTC
few	TRBV5-4	TRBJ2-5	TRBD1	CASSLQGAEETQYF	TGTGCCAGCAGCTTGCAGGGGGCTGAAGAGACCCAGTACTTC
.	TRBV1	TRBJ2-3	.	CTSSQVTRGSTDTQYF	TGCACCAGCAGCCAAGTGACCAGGGGTAGCACAGATACGCAGTATTTT
once	TRBV4-2	TRBJ1-4	.	CASSQGGISWVDEKLFF	TGTGCCAGCAGCCAAGGGGGGATTTCGTGGGTGGATGAAAAACTGTTTTTT
.	TRBV19	TRBJ1-5	.	CASSSANNQPQHF	TGTGCCAGTAGTTCGGCCAATAATCAGCCCCAGCATTTT
medium-sized	TRBV2	TRBJ2-7	TRBD1	CATRGQGAYEQYF	TGTGCCACCAGGGGACAGGGGGCCTACGAGCAGTACTTC
.	TRBV11-2	TRBJ1-2	.	CASSPPKHIGANYGYTF	TGTGCCAGCAGCCCCCCGAAACACATCGGAGCAAACTATGGCTACACCTTC
.	TRBV6-1	TRBJ1-1	.	CASSGYSPPRRLEAFF	TGTGCCAGCAGTGGGTATTCTCCCCCCCGTAGGCTCGAAGCTTTCTTT
once	TRBV5-1	TRBJ2-7	TRBD2	CASSGEGLYEQYF	TGCGCCAGCAGCGGGGAGGGACTCTACGAGCAGTACTTC
.	TRBV5-4	TRBJ1-5	.	CASSLDRRANQPQHF	TGTGCCAGCAGCTTGGATCGCAGGGCCAATCAGCCCCAGCATTTT
.	TRBV5-5	TRBJ1-2	TRBD1	CASSLAQGAQRHGYTF	TGTGCCAGCAGCTTGGCCCAGGGGGCGCAGAGACATGGCTACACCTTC
few	TRBV18	TRBJ2-5	.	CASSPLSETQYF	TGTGCCAGCTCACCACTCTCAGAGACCCAGTACTTC
.	TRBV2	TRBJ1-5	.	CASSEDLNQPQHF	TGTGCCAGCAGTGAGGACCTCAATCAGCCCCAGCATTTT
.	TRBV18	TRBJ2-7	TRBD1	CASSPPAQGFYEQYF	TGTGCCAGCTCACCTCCGGCACAGGGGTTCTACGAGCAGTACTTC
.	TRBV7-9	TRBJ2-5	TRBD2	CASSLGIAGVETQYF	TGTGCCAGCAGCTTAGGCATAGCGGGAGTTGAGACCCAGTACTTC
.	TRBV12-3/TRBV12-4	TRBJ1-1	.	CAIARASNTEAFF	TGTGCCATCGCCAGGGCCTCGAACACTGAAGCTTTCTTT